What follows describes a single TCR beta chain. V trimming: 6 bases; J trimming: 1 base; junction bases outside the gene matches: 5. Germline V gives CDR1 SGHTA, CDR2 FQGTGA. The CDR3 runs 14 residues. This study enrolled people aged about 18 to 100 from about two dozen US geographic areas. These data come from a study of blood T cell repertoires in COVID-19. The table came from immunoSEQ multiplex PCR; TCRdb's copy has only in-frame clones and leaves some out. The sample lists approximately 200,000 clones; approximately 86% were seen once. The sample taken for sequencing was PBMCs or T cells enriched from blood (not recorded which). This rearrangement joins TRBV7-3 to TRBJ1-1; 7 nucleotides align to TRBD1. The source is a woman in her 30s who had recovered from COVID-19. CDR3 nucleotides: TGTGCCAGCAGTTCGACAGGGCGGAACACTGAAGCTTTCTTT. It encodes CASSSTGRNTEAFF.